The rows below give T cell receptor beta chains drawn from one sample of a study of blood T cell repertoires in COVID-19. TCRdb keeps only in-frame clones here, not all; method: immunoSEQ multiplex PCR. The table lists some 290,000 clones, over 90% of them singletons, with 3.9% in the top ten. The sample consisted of PBMCs or T cells enriched from blood (not recorded which). All receptors derive from a woman aged 25-40 years who had been exposed to COVID-19. Each CDR3 is given with its conserved first and last residue. D genes are given only for firm matches.

j_call | d_call | v_call | cdr3_aa | cdr3_nt
TRBJ2-7 | . | TRBV2 | CASKEETYEQYF | TGTGCCAGCAAAGAGGAAACCTACGAGCAGTACTTC
TRBJ2-5 | TRBD2 | TRBV19 | CASSIRQGGETQYF | TGTGCCAGTAGTATCCGGCAGGGAGGGGAGACCCAGTACTTC
TRBJ1-2 | . | TRBV7-9 | CASSLGAAYYGYTF | TGTGCCAGCAGCTTAGGAGCAGCGTACTATGGCTACACCTTC
TRBJ2-5 | . | TRBV11-2 | CASSLSLGETQYF | TGTGCCAGCAGCTTAAGCCTTGGAGAGACCCAGTACTTC
TRBJ1-2 | TRBD1 | TRBV24-1 | CATSDFSGQGSYGYTF | TGTGCCACCAGTGATTTTAGTGGACAGGGTTCCTATGGCTACACCTTC
TRBJ1-2 | . | TRBV5-4 | CASSLDQESYGYTF | TGTGCCAGCAGCTTGGATCAGGAAAGCTATGGCTACACCTTC
TRBJ1-1 | . | TRBV10-3 | CAISRTEETTEAFF | TGTGCCATCAGTCGGACAGAAGAAACCACTGAAGCTTTCTTT
TRBJ1-4 | . | TRBV27 | CASSFVGDTPNEKLFF | TGTGCCAGCAGTTTCGTAGGGGACACCCCTAATGAAAAACTGTTTTTT
TRBJ1-2 | TRBD1 | TRBV6-5 | CASSRDRAYGYTF | TGTGCCAGCAGTAGGGACAGGGCCTATGGCTACACCTTC
TRBJ1-2 | . | TRBV29-1 | CSVVGGEYGYTF | TGCAGCGTTGTGGGAGGGGAGTATGGCTACACCTTC
TRBJ1-1 | TRBD1 | TRBV19 | CASSRDRGGAFF | TGTGCCAGTAGCCGGGACAGGGGAGGAGCTTTCTTT
TRBJ1-5 | TRBD1 | TRBV2 | CASRGTGLQPQHF | TGTGCCAGCAGGGGGACAGGGCTGCAGCCCCAGCATTTT
TRBJ1-3 | . | TRBV7-6 | CASSSYEEREGNTIYF | TGTGCCAGCAGCTCGTACGAGGAGAGGGAAGGAAACACCATATATTTT
TRBJ1-2 | . | TRBV11-2 | CASSLDAWGLTGSRGYTF | TGTGCCAGCAGCTTAGATGCATGGGGCCTGACAGGCTCCCGTGGCTACACCTTC
TRBJ1-1 | TRBD1 | TRBV3-1/TRBV3-2 | CASSQRGQGLGTEAFF | TGTGCCAGCAGCCAGAGGGGACAGGGGTTGGGCACTGAAGCTTTCTTT
TRBJ2-5 | TRBD2 | TRBV5-6 | CASSWGLGIETQYF | TGTGCCAGCAGCTGGGGACTAGGGATAGAGACCCAGTACTTC